The rows below give T cell receptor beta chains drawn from one sample of a study of cytomegalovirus exposure and HLA in healthy donors. Only in-frame clones appear in the TCRdb table, and some are missing; sequencing was by immunoSEQ multiplex PCR. This listing includes roughly 39,000 clones. The sample was PBMCs. These receptors were taken from a woman in her 30s in good health and CMV-seropositive. Each CDR3 is given without its conserved first and last residue. The order of the fields is J gene, V gene, CDR3 protein.

j_gene: TRBJ1-2; v_gene: TRBV19; CDR3aa: ASSWTGGSYT
j_gene: TRBJ2-7; v_gene: TRBV5-8; CDR3aa: ASSPVGTSGGGSYEQY
j_gene: TRBJ1-4; v_gene: TRBV2; CDR3aa: ASSELDRGSKLF
j_gene: TRBJ2-7; v_gene: TRBV7-2; CDR3aa: ASSLDRGPSYEQY
j_gene: TRBJ1-6; v_gene: TRBV10-3; CDR3aa: ANGQGRSGSPLH
j_gene: TRBJ2-3; v_gene: TRBV25-1; CDR3aa: ASQTPQRGSTDTQY
j_gene: TRBJ2-3; v_gene: TRBV9; CDR3aa: ASSGQGPDTQY
j_gene: TRBJ1-6; v_gene: TRBV30; CDR3aa: AWGLGRGNSPLH
j_gene: TRBJ2-7; v_gene: TRBV27; CDR3aa: ASTPFRGYEQY
j_gene: TRBJ2-2; v_gene: TRBV6-5; CDR3aa: ASSSGGVGSGELF
j_gene: TRBJ2-7; v_gene: TRBV7-9; CDR3aa: ASSFLTYEQY
j_gene: TRBJ1-1; v_gene: TRBV4-1; CDR3aa: ASSPQRQTYTEAF
j_gene: TRBJ1-2; v_gene: TRBV2; CDR3aa: ASRKSGVGGYT
j_gene: TRBJ1-3; v_gene: TRBV30; CDR3aa: AWSVTAGNTIY
j_gene: TRBJ2-3; v_gene: TRBV6-5; CDR3aa: ASSTHGRGSDTQY
j_gene: TRBJ2-7; v_gene: TRBV2; CDR3aa: ASSETPLRSASYEQY
j_gene: TRBJ2-3; v_gene: TRBV9; CDR3aa: ASSVGASGGSDTQY
j_gene: TRBJ1-5; v_gene: TRBV19; CDR3aa: ASSGFGQPQH
j_gene: TRBJ2-2; v_gene: TRBV28; CDR3aa: ASSLGGGAPTGELF
j_gene: TRBJ2-2; v_gene: TRBV11-3; CDR3aa: ASSARGTNTGELF
j_gene: TRBJ2-5; v_gene: TRBV5-6; CDR3aa: ASSLRAGQETQY
j_gene: TRBJ1-1; v_gene: TRBV5-1; CDR3aa: ASSRTGGTEAF
j_gene: TRBJ2-7; v_gene: TRBV29-1; CDR3aa: SVEDRGVSYEQY
j_gene: TRBJ1-3; v_gene: TRBV5-4; CDR3aa: ASSLAGQGPGNTIY
j_gene: TRBJ2-7; v_gene: TRBV7-2; CDR3aa: ASSLRTSRSSYEQY
j_gene: TRBJ2-3; v_gene: TRBV7-2; CDR3aa: ASSLEIAGGRTDTQY